This T cell receptor beta chain was sequenced during a study of T cell responses to AZD1222 COVID-19 vaccine. Broader study findings: It was only after the peak T cell response that any repertoires were sampled. The study reported that nearly half of spike-specific TCRs target unmutated variant regions.

Germline values: CDR1 MNHNS, CDR2 SASEGT. The CDR3 sequence is 14 residues long. J was trimmed by 1 base and V by 3 bases; bases with no gene match: 2. This clone came up once. Its target is unknown. TCRdb keeps only in-frame clones here, not all; method: immunoSEQ multiplex PCR. The sample holds some 130,000 clones, 93% seen once. This sequence originates from an adult in good health. The source was peripheral blood, collected on day 0 of AZD1222 vaccination. This chain links TRBV6-1 with TRBJ1-1, with TRBD1 matching 7 bases. The CDR3 spells CASSDRGTNTEAFF. DNA of the CDR3: TGTGCCAGCAGTGACAGGGGGACGAACACTGAAGCTTTCTTT.